One and the same sample provided the 20 T cell receptor beta chains below, sequenced in a study of CD8 T cells in Susac syndrome. The RNA, roughly 0.5 to 1 ug, was put through reverse transcription using random hexamers. Via MiXCR, TCRdb re-called the immunoSEQ multiplex PCR reads, giving one row per CDR3 protein. The table has 95,000 to 150,000 distinct CDR3 sequences, 90% to 95% seen once. Input material: CD4+ T cells from PBMCs. These receptors came from a human donor in good health.

The chain combines TRBV12-3 or TRBV12-4 with TRBJ2-5; D perhaps matches TRBD1 (6 bases). The CDR3 is 16 amino acids. V was cut by 5 bases and J by 3 bases, with 19 bases left in between. The DNA for the CDR3 is TGTGCCAGCAGTCCTGGTGACAGGAGCGGAGAAGAGACCCAGTACTTC. It yields the protein CASSPGDRSGEETQYF.

The V call is TRBV7-2, the J call TRBJ2-1; D is ambiguous. The V end was cut by 0 bases, the J end by 6 bases, with 3 bases between. CDR1 and CDR2 (germline): SGHTA, FQGNSA. The CDR3 loop spans 12 amino acids. The CDR3 is CASSLARNEQFF. CDR3 DNA sequence: TGTGCCAGCAGCTTAGCCCGCAATGAGCAGTTCTTC.

This chain links TRBV9 with TRBJ2-3; TRBD2 aligns across 8 bases. The CDR3 spans 17 residues. Trimming took 3 bases from V and 3 from J; bases not matched to a gene: 12. Germline V gene sequence: CDR1 SGDLS, CDR2 YYNGEE. CDR3 in amino acids: CASSARPPASGTDTQYF. CDR3 DNA sequence: TGTGCCAGCAGCGCCAGACCGCCGGCTAGCGGGACAGATACGCAGTATTTT.

CDR3 sequence (DNA): TGTGCCAGCTCACCCCACTCTTACGACGAGCAGTACTTC. Translating gives CASSPHSYDEQYF. This chain links TRBV18 with TRBJ2-7; no firm D call. CDR1 is KGHSH and CDR2 is LQKENI in the germline V gene. Trimming shortened V by 3 bases and J by 5 bases, and 11 bases separated the two germline ends. There are 13 residues in the CDR3.

This clonotype was observed a single time. V and J are TRBV30 and TRBJ1-2, with D possibly TRBD1 on 5 matching bases. This CDR3 has 14 residues. The germline V gene has CDR1 GTSNPN and CDR2 SVGIG (reference sequence). V was trimmed by 1 base and J by 6 bases, leaving 15 bases between them. CDR3 in DNA: TGTGCCTGGAGTGAGGGGATCAAGACGGATGGCTACACCTTC. Its translation is CAWSEGIKTDGYTF. The variable domain in full, with the rest retrieved from reference TRBV30 and TRBJ1-2, is SQTIHQWPATLVQPVGSPLSLECTVEGTSNPNLYWYRQAAGRGLQLLFYSVGIGQISSEVPQNLSASRPQDRQFILSSKKLLLSDSGFYLCAWSEGIKTDGYTFGSGTRLTVV.

The V and J genes are TRBV4-3 and TRBJ2-7, with TRBD1 matching over 7 bases. Per the germline V gene, CDR1 is LGHNA and CDR2 is YSLEER. After removal of 0 bases from V and 2 bases from J, the junction contained 1 base not matched to a gene. The CDR3 loop spans 14 amino acids. CDR3: CASSQEDRTYEQYF. The CDR3 region has the DNA TGCGCCAGCAGCCAAGAGGACAGGACCTACGAGCAGTACTTC.

The chain links TRBV25-1 to TRBJ1-5, with a weak D call TRBD1 (5 bases). Germline V gives CDR1 MGHDK, CDR2 SYGVNS. The CDR3 spans 15 residues. V was pared by 3 bases and J by 5 bases, with 14 bases between. CDR3 DNA: TGTGCCAGCAGTGAGGGGCCGCCCGGGGATCAGCCCCAGCATTTT. This translates into CASSEGPPGDQPQHF.

The chain employs TRBV27 and TRBJ2-6; 9 bases fit TRBD1. This CDR3 is built from 16 residues. V dropped 6 bases and J dropped 4; count of bases not matched to a gene: 7. Per the germline V gene, CDR1 is MNHEY and CDR2 is SMNVEV (reference sequence). CDR3 sequence: CASRLQGAAGANVLTF. CDR3 nucleotide sequence: TGTGCCAGCAGGCTACAGGGGGCGGCCGGGGCCAACGTCCTGACTTTC.

V gene TRBV6-2 or TRBV6-3 combines with J gene TRBJ2-7; D may be TRBD1 or TRBD2 (5 bases each). This CDR3 region has 14 residues. V shed 9 bases and J shed 2 bases, with 17 bases lying between them. CDR1 is MNHEY, CDR2 SVGEGT, per germline. The CDR3 nucleotides are TGTGCCAGTTGTCGGGACCAAGGGGCCTACGAGCAGTACTTC. It translates to CASCRDQGAYEQYF.

This chain uses TRBV4-3 with TRBJ2-2; unclear D gene. CDR3 length: 16 amino acids. V lost 2 bases to trimming and J lost 0 bases, with 10 bases between them. The germline CDR1 and CDR2 sequences are LGHNA and YSLEER. The CDR3 protein is CASSQNPLANTGELFF. The DNA of the CDR3 is TGCGCCAGCAGCCAAAACCCTCTAGCGAACACCGGGGAGCTGTTTTTT.

In this sample, this clonotype turned up once. This chain links TRBV6-1 with TRBJ2-7, with D unclear. CDR1 MNHNS and CDR2 SASEGT come from the germline V gene. The CDR3 runs 14 residues. The ends were cut back, 5 bases at V and 2 bases at J, with 13 bases in the middle. In DNA form, the CDR3 reads TGTGCCAGCAGTCCCGGGTCTTTCGCCTACGAGCAGTACTTC. It specifies CASSPGSFAYEQYF.

The genes are TRBV12-5 and TRBJ1-5; tentatively, D is TRBD1 (5 bases). V was trimmed by 1 base and J by 7 bases, leaving 17 bases between them. The CDR3 sequence is 16 residues long. In germline, CDR1 is LGHNT, CDR2 FRNRAP. DNA for the CDR3: TGTGCTAGTGGTTTGGAGACGGGGGAGGGAAGGCAGCCCCAGCATTTT. Translating gives CASGLETGEGRQPQHF.

This sequence joins TRBV20-1 and TRBJ2-7; 13 bases align to TRBD2. The V gene end was trimmed by 6 bases and the J gene end by 6 bases; junction bases not matched to a gene: 8. The CDR3 is 14 amino acids. Looked up from germline, CDR1 is DFQATT and CDR2 is SNEGSKA (reference sequence). The CDR3 sequence is CSAALAGGPGEQYF. CDR3 nucleotides: TGCAGTGCCGCACTAGCGGGAGGGCCCGGCGAGCAGTACTTC.

The gene calls are TRBV30 and TRBJ2-7; no reliable D call. The CDR3 spans 12 residues. Between the trimmed V and J ends, which lost 0 bases and 2 bases, there was a span of 5 bases. The germline V gene has CDR1 GTSNPN and CDR2 SVGIG (reference sequence). As DNA, the CDR3 is TGTGCCTGGAGTGTATCAACCTACGAGCAGTACTTC. Amino acid sequence: CAWSVSTYEQYF. The whole variable domain, remainder taken from reference TRBV30 and TRBJ2-7, is SQTIHQWPATLVQPVGSPLSLECTVEGTSNPNLYWYRQAAGRGLQLLFYSVGIGQISSEVPQNLSASRPQDRQFILSSKKLLLSDSGFYLCAWSVSTYEQYFGPGTRLTVT.

The genes are TRBV25-1 and TRBJ2-2; 7 bases line up with TRBD1. V was clipped by 6 bases and J by 1 base; unmatched bases: 8. The germline gives CDR1 MGHDK, CDR2 SYGVNS. This CDR3 is built from 16 residues. CDR3 protein: CASRGRQGLNTGELFF. The CDR3 DNA reads TGTGCCAGCAGGGGAAGACAGGGCCTGAACACCGGGGAGCTGTTTTTT.

The rearrangement joins TRBV5-4 to TRBJ2-2; TRBD2 matches at 8 bases. The germline CDR1 and CDR2 sequences are SGHNT and YYREEE (reference sequence). The V gene end was trimmed by 4 bases and the J gene end by 2 bases; junction bases not matched to a gene: 10. The CDR3 covers 17 residues. The CDR3 coding sequence is TGTGCCAGCAGCCCCGATGCCGGGAGGGCCAACACCGGGGAGCTGTTTTTT. This gives the protein CASSPDAGRANTGELFF.

The rearrangement uses TRBV30 and TRBJ2-7; 7 bases align to TRBD1. The CDR3 consists of 13 residues. From germline, CDR1 is GTSNPN and CDR2 SVGIG (reference sequence). The V and J ends lost 0 bases and 7 bases, in that order; junction bases with no gene match: 6. The CDR3 protein is CAWSVGQAMEQYF. The CDR3 nucleotides read TGTGCCTGGAGTGTTGGACAGGCGATGGAGCAGTACTTC.

The rearrangement uses TRBV30 and TRBJ2-5; no clear D gene. Between the trimmed V and J ends, which lost 6 bases and 3 bases, there was a span of 5 bases. There are 10 residues in the CDR3. Germline lookup yields CDR1 GTSNPN and CDR2 SVGIG (reference sequence). CDR3 sequence reads: CACCKETQYF. The CDR3 coding sequence is TGTGCCTGTTGTAAAGAGACCCAGTACTTC. Variable domain in full (rest from reference TRBV30 and TRBJ2-5): SQTIHQWPATLVQPVGSPLSLECTVEGTSNPNLYWYRQAAGRGLQLLFYSVGIGQISSEVPQNLSASRPQDRQFILSSKKLLLSDSGFYLCACCKETQYFGPGTRLLVL.

The J gene is TRBJ2-7, the V gene TRBV15, with no clear D. The length of the CDR3 is 14 residues. The V end lost 5 bases, the J end lost 0 bases, and 11 bases lay between the germline ends. The germline CDR1 and CDR2 sequences are LNHNV and YYDKDF (reference sequence). The CDR3 sequence: CATSSQAVSYEQYF. The CDR3 DNA reads TGTGCCACCAGCTCCCAAGCAGTCTCCTACGAGCAGTACTTC. Filled out from reference TRBV15 and TRBJ2-7, the complete variable domain reads DAMVIQNPRYQVTQFGKPVTLSCSQTLNHNVMYWYQQKSSQAPKLLFHYYDKDFNNEADTPDNFQSRRPNTSFCFLDIRSPGLGDTAMYLCATSSQAVSYEQYFGPGTRLTVT.

The V and J genes are TRBV20-1 and TRBJ2-3; 7 bases agree with TRBD2. The V gene end was trimmed by 6 bases and the J gene end by 0 bases; junction bases not matched to a gene: 15. CDR1 and CDR2 from the germline V gene are DFQATT and SNEGSKA (reference sequence). There are 17 residues in the CDR3. CDR3 nucleotides: TGCAGTGCCCGAGGGGCTAGCGGACTTCCTAGCACAGATACGCAGTATTTT. This gives the protein CSARGASGLPSTDTQYF.